A selection of T cell receptor beta chains follows, all from one sample in a study of T cell responses to AZD1222 COVID-19 vaccine. The repertoire was sequenced with immunoSEQ multiplex PCR; TCRdb's copy has only in-frame clones and lacks some. Found here are some 96,000 clones, around nine tenths of them singletons; the top ten hold approximately 16%. This specimen consisted of peripheral blood, obtained on day 0 of AZD1222 vaccination. These TCRs come from an adult in good health. Both conserved end residues are part of each CDR3. A D gene is named only where the DNA matches it firmly. Only part of the rows carry a size: once, few, many, or a class if the clone is expanded.

J: TRBJ1-2; size: NA; V: TRBV5-5; D: NA; DNA: TGTGCCAGCAGCCAAGCAGGGGTAGGGTGGGGCTACACCTTC; CDR3: CASSQAGVGWGYTF
J: TRBJ1-1; size: NA; V: TRBV2; D: NA; DNA: TGTGCCAGCAGTGAGGGGGGCTACATGAACACTGAAGCTTTCTTT; CDR3: CASSEGGYMNTEAFF
J: TRBJ1-1; size: NA; V: TRBV5-6; D: NA; DNA: TGTGCCAGCAGCTTCGGCCGGCCGAACACTGAAGCTTTCTTT; CDR3: CASSFGRPNTEAFF
J: TRBJ2-7; size: NA; V: TRBV6-5; D: TRBD2; DNA: TGTGCCAGCAGTCAGACTAGCAAATTCTACGAGCAGTACTTC; CDR3: CASSQTSKFYEQYF
J: TRBJ2-1; size: NA; V: TRBV5-1; D: NA; DNA: TGCGCCAGCAGCTTACAGGGGGGGACGAGACGGGAGCAGTTCTTC; CDR3: CASSLQGGTRREQFF
J: TRBJ1-5; size: once; V: TRBV6-6; D: NA; DNA: TGTGCCAGCCAGATGGCTGCCGCAGGTCAGCCCCAGCATTTT; CDR3: CASQMAAAGQPQHF
J: TRBJ2-5; size: NA; V: TRBV10-3; D: NA; DNA: TGTGCCATCAGTGACAGCCCCCTCGGGAGGACCCAGTACTTC; CDR3: CAISDSPLGRTQYF
J: TRBJ1-4; size: NA; V: TRBV7-8; D: NA; DNA: TGTGCCAGCAGCTTAGCGCTGAGGGGGACTAATGAAAAACTGTTTTTT; CDR3: CASSLALRGTNEKLFF
J: TRBJ2-5; size: NA; V: TRBV4-3; D: NA; DNA: TGCGCCAGCAGCCAAGATTTATGGGCCGCACGGAGAAACCAAGAGACCCAGTACTTC; CDR3: CASSQDLWAARRNQETQYF
J: TRBJ1-4; size: NA; V: TRBV9; D: NA; DNA: TGTGCCAGCAGCGTTTTCCCGCAGGGTCAAAATGAAAAACTGTTTTTT; CDR3: CASSVFPQGQNEKLFF
J: TRBJ1-1; size: NA; V: TRBV10-1; D: NA; DNA: TGCGCCAGCAGTGAGTCTCAGAACACTGAAGCTTTCTTT; CDR3: CASSESQNTEAFF
J: TRBJ2-7; size: NA; V: TRBV28; D: NA; DNA: TGTGCCAGCAGTTTTACAGGGCAGGGAGACGAGCAGTACTTC; CDR3: CASSFTGQGDEQYF
J: TRBJ1-2; size: few; V: TRBV29-1; D: NA; DNA: TGCAGCGTTGGTGGGGGGGACAACGCAGTCAAAAGAGGCTATGGCTACACCTTC; CDR3: CSVGGGDNAVKRGYGYTF
J: TRBJ1-1; size: NA; V: TRBV5-4; D: NA; DNA: TGTGCCAGCAGATCGGTTGGCACTGAAGCTTTCTTT; CDR3: CASRSVGTEAFF
J: TRBJ2-2; size: NA; V: TRBV3-1/TRBV3-2; D: TRBD2; DNA: TGTGCCAGCAGCCGGCGGGAGGTTAGGACCGGGGAGCTGTTTTTT; CDR3: CASSRREVRTGELFF
J: TRBJ1-6; size: NA; V: TRBV4-2; D: NA; DNA: TGTGCCAGCAGCCAAGATCAGGGAGGGGGAACTCAGAATTCACCCCTCCACTTT; CDR3: CASSQDQGGGTQNSPLHF
J: TRBJ1-5; size: NA; V: TRBV19; D: NA; DNA: TGTGCCAGTAGTACTTCGACGGACCCCACTATCCCTAGCAATCAGCCCCAGCATTTT; CDR3: CASSTSTDPTIPSNQPQHF